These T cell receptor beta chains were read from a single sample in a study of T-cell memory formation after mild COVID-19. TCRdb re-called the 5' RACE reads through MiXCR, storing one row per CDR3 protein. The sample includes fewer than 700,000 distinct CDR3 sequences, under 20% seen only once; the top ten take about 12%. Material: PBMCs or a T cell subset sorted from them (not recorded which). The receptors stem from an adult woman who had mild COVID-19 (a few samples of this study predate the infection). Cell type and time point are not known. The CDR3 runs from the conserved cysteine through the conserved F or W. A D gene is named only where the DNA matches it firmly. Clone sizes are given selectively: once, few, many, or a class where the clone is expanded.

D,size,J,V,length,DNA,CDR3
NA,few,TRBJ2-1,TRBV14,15,TGTGCCAGCAGCCAAGAGCTAGGACAGTACAATGAGCAGTTCTTC,CASSQELGQYNEQFF
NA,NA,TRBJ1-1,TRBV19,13,TGTGCCAGTAGTATCGGCGGGAACACTGAAGCTTTATTT,CASSIGGNTEALF
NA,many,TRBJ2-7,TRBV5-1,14,TGCGCCAGCAGCTTAGGGACGGACTCCTACGAGCAGTACTTC,CASSLGTDSYEQYF
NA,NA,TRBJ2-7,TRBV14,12,TGTGCCAGCAGCCGGGTCCGCTACGAGCAGTACTTC,CASSRVRYEQYF
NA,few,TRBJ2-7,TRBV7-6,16,TGTGCCAGCAGCTTAGTGGGGACGGATCGCATGGACGAGCAGTACTTC,CASSLVGTDRMDEQYF
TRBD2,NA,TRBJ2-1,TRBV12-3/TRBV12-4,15,TGTGCCAGCAACCTAGCGGGAGGCCCTTACAATGAGCAGTTCTTC,CASNLAGGPYNEQFF
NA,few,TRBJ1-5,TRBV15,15,TGTGCCACCAGCAGAGGAGGGATTAGCAATCAGCCCCAGCATTTT,CATSRGGISNQPQHF
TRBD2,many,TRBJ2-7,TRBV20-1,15,TGCAGTGCTATTGCGACTAGCGGGAGTAGGCTAGAGCAGTACTTC,CSAIATSGSRLEQYF
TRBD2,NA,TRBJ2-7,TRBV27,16,TGTGCCAGCAGTTTGACTAGCGGGGGGTACTCCTACGAGCAGTACTTC,CASSLTSGGYSYEQYF
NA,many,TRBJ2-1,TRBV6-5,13,TGTGCCAGCAGTTCCAGCCTGGGGTTTGAGCAGTTCTTC,CASSSSLGFEQFF
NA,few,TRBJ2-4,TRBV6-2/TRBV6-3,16,TGTGCCAGCAGAAGGGGAGAGGGGATAGCCAAAAACATTCAGTACTTC,CASRRGEGIAKNIQYF
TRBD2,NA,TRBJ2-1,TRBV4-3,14,TGCGCCAGCAGCCCCACGGTCGGGGGGTATGAGCAGTTCTTC,CASSPTVGGYEQFF
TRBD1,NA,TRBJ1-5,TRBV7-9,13,TGTGCCCGACATTCCAGGGGGCGTCAGCCCCAGCATTTT,CARHSRGRQPQHF
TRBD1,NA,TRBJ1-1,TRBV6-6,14,TGTGCCAGCAGTTACGGGACAGGGAACACTGAAGCTTTCTTT,CASSYGTGNTEAFF
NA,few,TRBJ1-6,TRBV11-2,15,TGTGCCAGCAGCGTAGTCCCCCTGGGAGGTTCACCCCTCCACTTT,CASSVVPLGGSPLHF
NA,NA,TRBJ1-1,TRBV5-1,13,TGCGCCAGCAGCTGGAATAGGGACACTGAAGCTTTCTTT,CASSWNRDTEAFF
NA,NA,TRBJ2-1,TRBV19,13,TGTGCCAGTAGTACGACAGAATACAATGAGCAGTTCTTC,CASSTTEYNEQFF
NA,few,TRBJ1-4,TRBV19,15,TGTGCCAGTAGTAGGGGACTTGTTGGCTATGAAAAACTGTTTTTT,CASSRGLVGYEKLFF
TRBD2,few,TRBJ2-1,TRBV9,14,TGTGCCAGCAGCGTAGCAGCGGGGGGGGAAATGCAGTTCTTC,CASSVAAGGEMQFF
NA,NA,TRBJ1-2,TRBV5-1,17,TGCGCCAGCAGCACGGCGGAAAGGATACAGAGTAACTATGGCTACACCTTC,CASSTAERIQSNYGYTF
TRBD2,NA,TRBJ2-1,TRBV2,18,TGTGCCAGCAGTCCCGGGACTAGCGGGACTACAGCCTACAATGAGCAGTTCTTC,CASSPGTSGTTAYNEQFF
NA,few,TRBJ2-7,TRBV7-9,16,TGTGCCAGCAGCTCGCCTGGACGGAAGTACCTCTACGAGCAGTACTTC,CASSSPGRKYLYEQYF
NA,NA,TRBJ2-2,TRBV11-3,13,TGTGCCAGCAGCTTACAGGGGAGCTGGGAGCTGTTTTTT,CASSLQGSWELFF
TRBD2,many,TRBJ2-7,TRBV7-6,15,TGTGCCAGCAGCTTAGGCGGGGGAAGCTCCTACGAGCAGTACTTC,CASSLGGGSSYEQYF
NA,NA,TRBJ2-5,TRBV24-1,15,TGTGCCACCAGTGACCATGTTGGTCTTGCCGAGACCCAGTACTTC,CATSDHVGLAETQYF
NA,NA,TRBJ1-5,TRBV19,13,TGTGCCAGTAATCGAGACAGCCATCAGCCCCAGCATTTT,CASNRDSHQPQHF
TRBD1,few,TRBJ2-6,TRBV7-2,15,TGTGCCAGCAGCGCAGGGGGCAGTGGGGCCAACGTCCTGACTTTC,CASSAGGSGANVLTF
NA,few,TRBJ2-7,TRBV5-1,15,TGCGCCAGCAGCTTGGATAACCGGCAGGGAGACGAGCAGTACTTC,CASSLDNRQGDEQYF
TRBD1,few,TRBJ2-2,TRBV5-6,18,TGTGCCAGCAGCCCCGACCAAGAGCGCAGGGGGAGAACCGGGGAGCTGTTTTTT,CASSPDQERRGRTGELFF
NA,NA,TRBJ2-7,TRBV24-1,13,TGTGCCACCAGTGATACCACTTCCCGGGAGCAGTACTTC,CATSDTTSREQYF
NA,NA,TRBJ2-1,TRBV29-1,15,TGCAGCGTTGAAAAGGTAGCTCCATCGTACAATGAGCAGTTCTTC,CSVEKVAPSYNEQFF
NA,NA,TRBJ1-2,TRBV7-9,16,TGTGCCAGCAGCGACAGCATGGGGGGAACGAACTATGGCTACACCTTC,CASSDSMGGTNYGYTF
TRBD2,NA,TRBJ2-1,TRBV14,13,TGTGCCAGCAGCCACGCGGGAGGGAATGAGCAGTTCTTC,CASSHAGGNEQFF
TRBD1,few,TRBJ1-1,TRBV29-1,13,TGCAGCGCTATGACAGGGGGGGGCACTGAAGCTTTCTTT,CSAMTGGGTEAFF
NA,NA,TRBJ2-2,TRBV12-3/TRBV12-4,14,TGTGCCAGCAGTTTAGTACCCGAGTCCGGGGAGCTGTTTTTT,CASSLVPESGELFF
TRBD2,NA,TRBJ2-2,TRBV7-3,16,TGTGCCAGCAGCGCGACTAGCGGGAGTAGTACCGGGGAGCTGTTTTTT,CASSATSGSSTGELFF
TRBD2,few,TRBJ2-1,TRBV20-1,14,TGCAGTGCTCTTGGAGGGACTAGGACGAATGAGCAGTTCTTC,CSALGGTRTNEQFF
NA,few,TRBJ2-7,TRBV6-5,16,TGTGCCAGCAGTTACTCGAGTTTTGGGGGCGTTGGCGAGCAGTACTTC,CASSYSSFGGVGEQYF
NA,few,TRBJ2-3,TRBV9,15,TGTGCCAGCAGCCCTCGGACGCCGAGCACAGATACGCAGTATTTT,CASSPRTPSTDTQYF
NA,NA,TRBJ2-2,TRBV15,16,TGTGCCACCAGTTCGTCTCCGGGAGTAGACACCGGGGAGCTGTTTTTT,CATSSSPGVDTGELFF
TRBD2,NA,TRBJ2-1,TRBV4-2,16,TGTGCCAGCAGCCCACGGCTGGGACTAGGCTCTGATGAGCAGTTCTTC,CASSPRLGLGSDEQFF
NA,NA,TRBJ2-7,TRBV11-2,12,TGTGCCAGCAGCCGAGGACACTACGAGCAGTACTTC,CASSRGHYEQYF
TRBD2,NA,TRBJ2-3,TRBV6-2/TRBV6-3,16,TGTGCCAGCAGCCGATCGTGGGGACTAGCGACAGATACGCAGTATTTT,CASSRSWGLATDTQYF
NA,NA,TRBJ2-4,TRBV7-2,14,TGTGCCAGCAGTCTCCGGGACGGCAAAAACATTCAGTACTTC,CASSLRDGKNIQYF
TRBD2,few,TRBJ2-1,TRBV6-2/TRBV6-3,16,TGTGCCAGCAGTTACGACGCAGGACTAGGTAACGATGAGCAGTTCTTC,CASSYDAGLGNDEQFF
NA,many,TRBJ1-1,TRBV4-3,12,TGCGCCAGCAGCCAAGGGGCGGCCAAGGCTTTCTTT,CASSQGAAKAFF
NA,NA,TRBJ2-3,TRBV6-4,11,TGTGCCAGCAGTGACTCCGGTACGCAGTATTTT,CASSDSGTQYF
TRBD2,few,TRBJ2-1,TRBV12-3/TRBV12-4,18,TGTGCCAGCAGCCCTTTACGCGGGGCGGGAGGGCCAATCAATGAGCAGTTCTTC,CASSPLRGAGGPINEQFF
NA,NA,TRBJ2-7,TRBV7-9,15,TGTGCCAGCAGACCGGCGGGGGACAAGATCTACGAGCAGTACTTC,CASRPAGDKIYEQYF
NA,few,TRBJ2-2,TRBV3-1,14,TGTGCCAGCAACGGGGGCGCCTTCTCCGGGGAGCTGTTTTTT,CASNGGAFSGELFF
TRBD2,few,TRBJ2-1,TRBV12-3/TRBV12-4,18,TGTGCCAGCACCTCCCGGAGGGGCGGGAGGCCCTCCTACAATGAGCAGTTCTTC,CASTSRRGGRPSYNEQFF
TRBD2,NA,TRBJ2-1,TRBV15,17,TGTGCCACCAGCAGAGATCGCGTGGGAGGGCCGTCTGGTGAGCAGTTCTTC,CATSRDRVGGPSGEQFF
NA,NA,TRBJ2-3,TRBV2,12,TGTGCCAGCAGTGAATTGGAGACCACGCAGTATTTT,CASSELETTQYF